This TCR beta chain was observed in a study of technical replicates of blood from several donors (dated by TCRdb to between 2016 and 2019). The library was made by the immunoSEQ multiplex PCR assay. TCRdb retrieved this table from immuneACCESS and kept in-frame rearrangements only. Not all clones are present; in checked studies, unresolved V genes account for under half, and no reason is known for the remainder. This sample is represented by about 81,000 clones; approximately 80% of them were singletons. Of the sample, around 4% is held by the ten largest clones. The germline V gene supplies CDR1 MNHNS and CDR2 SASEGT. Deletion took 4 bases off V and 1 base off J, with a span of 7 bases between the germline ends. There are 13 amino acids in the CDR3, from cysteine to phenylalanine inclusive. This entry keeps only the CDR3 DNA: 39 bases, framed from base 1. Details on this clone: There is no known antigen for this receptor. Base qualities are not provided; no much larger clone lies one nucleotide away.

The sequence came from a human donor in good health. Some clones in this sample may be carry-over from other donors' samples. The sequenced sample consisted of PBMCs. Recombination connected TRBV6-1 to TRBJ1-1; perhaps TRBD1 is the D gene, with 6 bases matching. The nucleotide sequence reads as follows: TGTGCCAGCAGTGCGACAGGGAACACTGAAGCTTTCTTT. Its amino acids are CASSATGNTEAFF.